This passage covers 12 T cell receptor beta chains from one sample sequenced in a study of blood T cell repertoires in COVID-19. Libraries were prepared by immunoSEQ multiplex PCR; TCRdb keeps only in-frame clonotypes and omits some of them. The sample has more than 70,000 clones; roughly four fifths are singletons. Sequencing was performed on peripheral blood. These receptors were obtained from a human donor in a cohort sampled during active COVID-19.

This clone was recorded a few times. The rearrangement joins TRBV3-1 (or the pseudogene TRBV3-2) to TRBJ2-3, with no clear D. Looked up from germline, CDR1 is LGHDT and CDR2 is YNNKEL (reference sequence). V was shortened by 4 bases and J by 3 bases, with 8 bases between the two germline ends. This CDR3 has 13 amino acids. CDR3 sequence (DNA): TGTGCCAGCAGCCCGAGAGGAACAGATACGCAGTATTTT. Translating gives CASSPRGTDTQYF.

The rearrangement joins TRBV19 to TRBJ2-1, with a possible D match to TRBD2 (6 bases). The ends were cut back, 6 bases at V and 10 bases at J, with 16 bases in the middle. The germline V gene has CDR1 LNHDA and CDR2 SQIVND (reference sequence). The CDR3 sequence is 13 residues long. The CDR3 sequence is CASSSSPSAEQFF. CDR3 in DNA: TGTGCCAGTAGCTCATCCCCTAGCGCGGAGCAGTTCTTC.

The chain couples TRBV9 to TRBJ1-1; a possible D gene is TRBD1 (5 bases). The CDR3 has 13 amino acids. The germline V and J ends were trimmed by 0 bases and 4 bases, with 7 bases remaining between them. Germline CDR1 reads SGDLS; CDR2 reads YYNGEE. The CDR3 nucleotides read TGTGCCAGCAGCGTAGTCGACAGCACTGAAGCTTTCTTT. This sequence encodes CASSVVDSTEAFF.

The chain joins TRBV5-4 to TRBJ2-3, with 12 bases that match TRBD2. The CDR3 covers 16 residues. Germline values: CDR1 SGHNT, CDR2 YYREEE (reference sequence). Trimming cost V 0 bases and J 7 bases; bases outside gene matches: 6. The CDR3 DNA sequence: TGTGCCAGCAGCTTGGCCAGAACTAGCGGGGGGAATACGCAGTATTTT. Its protein is CASSLARTSGGNTQYF.

The CDR3 protein is CASSLTQHQETQYF. CDR3 coding DNA: TGTGCCAGCAGCTTGACACAGCACCAAGAGACCCAGTACTTC. The chain is built from TRBV5-6 and TRBJ2-5; D gene ambiguous. Trimming left V 1 base short and J 0 bases short, with 7 bases between. Germline V gene data show CDR1 as SGHDT and CDR2 as YYEEEE. This CDR3 spans 14 amino acids.

The chain joins TRBV5-4 to TRBJ2-1; the match to TRBD1 covers 10 bases. The CDR3 is 15 amino acids. Losses at the gene ends were 4 bases for V and 8 bases for J; bases not matched to a gene: 9. CDR1 and CDR2 (germline): SGHNT, YYREEE (reference sequence). CDR3 DNA: TGTGCCAGCAGCCTGATGGGACAGGGGTTACATGAGCAGTTCTTC. It yields the protein CASSLMGQGLHEQFF.

The rearrangement joins TRBV5-6 to TRBJ2-1; D ambiguous. Germline V lookup: CDR1 SGHDT, CDR2 YYEEEE. The V end lost 0 bases, the J end lost 0 bases, and 4 bases lay between the germline ends. The CDR3 runs to 14 residues. CDR3 nucleotides: TGTGCCAGCAGCTTGGGAGGCTCCTACAATGAGCAGTTCTTC. It translates to CASSLGGSYNEQFF. Together with reference TRBV5-6 and TRBJ2-1, the CDR3 gives the full variable domain: DAGVTQSPTHLIKTRGQQVTLRCSPKSGHDTVSWYQQALGQGPQFIFQYYEEEERQRGNFPDRFSGHQFPNYSSELNVNALLLGDSALYLCASSLGGSYNEQFFGPGTRLTVL.

The rearrangement links TRBV10-2 to TRBJ1-4; D uncertain. Between the trimmed V and J ends, which lost 7 bases and 4 bases, there was a span of 7 bases. CDR3 size: 12 residues. Germline CDR1 WSHSY, CDR2 SAAADI. The DNA for the CDR3 is TGCGCCAGCAAACAGAGTAATGAAAAACTGTTTTTT. This codes for CASKQSNEKLFF.

The chain recombines TRBV6-5 with TRBJ1-2; 7 positions match TRBD1. Germline V gene lookup returns CDR1 MNHEY and CDR2 SVGAGI. The CDR3 has 16 residues. V lost 2 bases and J lost 0; bases outside the gene matches: 6. The CDR3 protein is CASSYGATGPNYGYTF. CDR3 sequence (DNA): TGTGCCAGCAGTTACGGGGCGACAGGGCCTAACTATGGCTACACCTTC.

V and J are TRBV2 and TRBJ2-2; D is unresolved. V dropped 3 bases and J dropped 0 bases, with 8 bases sitting between them. The CDR3 runs to 15 residues. Germline values: CDR1 SNHLY, CDR2 FYNNEI. CDR3 sequence: CASSEVRSNTGELFF. DNA of the CDR3: TGTGCCAGCAGTGAGGTCAGGTCGAACACCGGGGAGCTGTTTTTT. Complete variable domain (other parts from reference TRBV2 and TRBJ2-2): EPEVTQTPSHQVTQMGQEVILRCVPISNHLYFYWYRQILGQKVEFLVSFYNNEISEKSEIFDDQFSVERPDGSNFTLKIRSTKLEDSAMYFCASSEVRSNTGELFFGEGSRLTVL.

The rearrangement uses TRBV29-1 and TRBJ1-3; D might be TRBD1 (6 bases). The CDR3 loop spans 14 amino acids. V dropped 7 bases and J dropped 1 base, with 14 bases sitting between them. Germline-derived CDR1 and CDR2 are SQVTM and ANQGSEA. CDR3 sequence: CSAQDSLSGNTIYF. CDR3 in DNA: TGCAGCGCCCAGGACAGCCTGTCTGGAAACACCATATATTTT.

The V and J genes are TRBV29-1 and TRBJ1-5; D gene ambiguous. V was cut by 7 bases and J by 2 bases, with 18 bases left in between. The germline V gene has CDR1 SQVTM and CDR2 ANQGSEA. CDR3 length: 15 residues. The CDR3 spells CSATLTLSGNQPQHF. The CDR3 nucleotides read TGCAGCGCCACATTGACACTCTCGGGCAATCAGCCCCAGCATTTT.